This is a list of T cell receptor beta chains from one sample in a study of blood T cells in healthy people across ages. From the 5' RACE reads, TCRdb called clonotypes with MiXCR, one entry per CDR3 protein. The sample has some 930,000 distinct CDR3 sequences, 25% to 35% seen once; the top ten hold 9.5% to 13%. The same specimen was also included in a second study, on T cells of mothers and their children.

Sequencing was carried out using blood. The receptors stem from a woman in her 40s in good health. Both conserved end residues are part of each CDR3. A D gene is named only where the DNA matches it firmly. For some rows the clone size is stated as once, few or many, or as a class when expanded; others skip it.

D: TRBD1
size: NA
length: 17
V: TRBV12-3/TRBV12-4
J: TRBJ1-2
DNA: TGTGCCAGCAGTTTAGCGGAGGGCAGGGGGCTGTTAGGTGGCTACACCTTC
CDR3: CASSLAEGRGLLGGYTF

D: NA
size: many
length: 15
V: TRBV5-1
J: TRBJ1-1
DNA: TGCGCCAGCAGCTTGGCCCAATCGGGAGGTACTGAAGCTTTCTTT
CDR3: CASSLAQSGGTEAFF

D: NA
size: few
length: 13
V: TRBV14
J: TRBJ2-1
DNA: TGTGCCAGCAGCCCCCTAATGGACAATGAGCAGTTCTTC
CDR3: CASSPLMDNEQFF

D: TRBD1
size: few
length: 15
V: TRBV11-2
J: TRBJ2-3
DNA: TGTGCCAGCAGCTACAGACAGGGGTACACAGATACGCAGTATTTT
CDR3: CASSYRQGYTDTQYF

D: NA
size: NA
length: 16
V: TRBV4-3
J: TRBJ1-4
DNA: TGCGCCAGCAGGCCCCGGGGGAGGGGTGCTAATGAAAAACTGTTTTTT
CDR3: CASRPRGRGANEKLFF

D: NA
size: many
length: 17
V: TRBV7-9
J: TRBJ2-7
DNA: TGTGCCAGCAGAGACTTGACCGGGACACAGATGGACTACGAGCAGTACTTC
CDR3: CASRDLTGTQMDYEQYF

D: TRBD2
size: NA
length: 17
V: TRBV12-3/TRBV12-4
J: TRBJ2-1
DNA: TGTGCCAGCAGGGTTTTGAACGGGGGGGGGGCCCACAATGAGCAGTTCTTC
CDR3: CASRVLNGGGAHNEQFF

D: TRBD2
size: few
length: 15
V: TRBV4-3
J: TRBJ2-1
DNA: TGCGCCAGCAGCCAAGAAGCGGGATACCGGGGCGAGCAGTTCTTC
CDR3: CASSQEAGYRGEQFF

D: NA
size: many
length: 15
V: TRBV15
J: TRBJ2-7
DNA: TGTGCCACCAGCAGAGATTTGCGGGGAGGCTACGAGCAGTACTTC
CDR3: CATSRDLRGGYEQYF

D: NA
size: NA
length: 14
V: TRBV6-2/TRBV6-3
J: TRBJ1-2
DNA: TGTGCCAGCAGTTACTCAACACCTACCTATGGCTACACCTTC
CDR3: CASSYSTPTYGYTF

D: TRBD2
size: NA
length: 15
V: TRBV7-3
J: TRBJ2-1
DNA: TGTGCCAGCAGTGATAGCGGGGGAGCCTTGGATGAGCAGTTCTTC
CDR3: CASSDSGGALDEQFF

D: NA
size: once
length: 15
V: TRBV5-1
J: TRBJ2-3
DNA: TGCGCCAGCAGCTTGGTTACCAGCAGCACAGATACGCAGTATTTT
CDR3: CASSLVTSSTDTQYF

D: NA
size: NA
length: 13
V: TRBV20-1
J: TRBJ2-3
DNA: TGCAGTGCCCCTGGACTGGGCGCAGATACGCAGTATTTT
CDR3: CSAPGLGADTQYF

D: NA
size: NA
length: 18
V: TRBV4-3
J: TRBJ2-5
DNA: TGCGCCAGCAGCCAAGATCGAGTCGGGGCCTCCTCCTACAATGGGCAGTACTTC
CDR3: CASSQDRVGASSYNGQYF

D: TRBD2
size: NA
length: 14
V: TRBV4-1
J: TRBJ2-7
DNA: TGCGCCAGCAGCCAGGCCAGCGGGACCTACGAGCAGTACTTC
CDR3: CASSQASGTYEQYF

D: NA
size: NA
length: 17
V: TRBV7-6
J: TRBJ1-1
DNA: TGTGCCAGCAGCTTCCGGGACCCTCGGGCAATGAACACTGAAGCTTTCTTT
CDR3: CASSFRDPRAMNTEAFF

D: NA
size: few
length: 11
V: TRBV12-3/TRBV12-4
J: TRBJ2-1
DNA: TGTGCCAGCAGTTTAACGGAGACCCAGTTCTTC
CDR3: CASSLTETQFF

D: TRBD1
size: NA
length: 14
V: TRBV2
J: TRBJ1-5
DNA: TGTGCCAGCCTTAGGACAGGGGGTAATCAACCCCAGCATTTT
CDR3: CASLRTGGNQPQHF

D: TRBD1
size: NA
length: 14
V: TRBV7-2
J: TRBJ1-4
DNA: TGTGCCAGCAGCTTTACAGGGGGGACTGAAAAACTGTTTTTT
CDR3: CASSFTGGTEKLFF

D: TRBD2
size: NA
length: 14
V: TRBV10-2
J: TRBJ2-1
DNA: TGCGCCAGCAGCGTTAGCGGGAGTACCGATGAGCAGTTCTTC
CDR3: CASSVSGSTDEQFF

D: NA
size: NA
length: 16
V: TRBV19
J: TRBJ1-4
DNA: TGTGCCAGTAGTATCTCCGGGGACGGCCTCGTCGAGGAACTGTTTTTT
CDR3: CASSISGDGLVEELFF

D: TRBD2
size: few
length: 18
V: TRBV2
J: TRBJ2-2
DNA: TGTGCCAGCATGCCGGGACTAGCGGGGGGTCCGAACACCGGGGAGCTGTTTTTT
CDR3: CASMPGLAGGPNTGELFF

D: TRBD1
size: NA
length: 18
V: TRBV2
J: TRBJ1-1
DNA: TGTGCCAGCAGCGACACCATGGAAGGGGGCAAAAGGCGGACTGAAGCTTTCTTT
CDR3: CASSDTMEGGKRRTEAFF

D: NA
size: NA
length: 15
V: TRBV7-2
J: TRBJ1-3
DNA: TGTGCCAGCAGCTTGGACAGAACAAGGGGAAACACCATATATTTT
CDR3: CASSLDRTRGNTIYF

D: TRBD1
size: NA
length: 18
V: TRBV20-1
J: TRBJ1-4
DNA: TGCAGTGCTAGAGATACTCTCGACAGGGGGCCTAATCGTGAAAAACTGTTTTTT
CDR3: CSARDTLDRGPNREKLFF

D: NA
size: few
length: 16
V: TRBV5-1
J: TRBJ2-4
DNA: TGCGCCAGCAGCTTGGAGCAGGGAGGACCCAAAAACATTCAGTACTTC
CDR3: CASSLEQGGPKNIQYF

D: NA
size: many
length: 16
V: TRBV6-1
J: TRBJ2-5
DNA: TGTGCCAGCAGTGCCCTGAGTTGGTCAGACCAAGAGACCCAGTACTTC
CDR3: CASSALSWSDQETQYF

D: TRBD2
size: NA
length: 19
V: TRBV7-6
J: TRBJ2-1
DNA: TGTGCCAGCAGCTTAGTGAGTCTTCTCGCGGGGGAGCTCGGGAATGAGCAGTTCTTC
CDR3: CASSLVSLLAGELGNEQFF

D: NA
size: many
length: 17
V: TRBV4-1
J: TRBJ2-3
DNA: TGCGCCAGCAGCCAATTTCAAAGCGTCTACGGCACAGATACGCAGTATTTT
CDR3: CASSQFQSVYGTDTQYF

D: TRBD2
size: many
length: 14
V: TRBV5-4
J: TRBJ2-5
DNA: TGTGCCAGCAGCTTGAAACTAGCGGGAGAGACCCAGTACTTC
CDR3: CASSLKLAGETQYF

D: TRBD2
size: NA
length: 15
V: TRBV5-1
J: TRBJ2-7
DNA: TGCGCCAGCAGCCCCGATTCGGGGGGGTCATACGAGCAGTACTTC
CDR3: CASSPDSGGSYEQYF

D: NA
size: few
length: 14
V: TRBV6-5
J: TRBJ2-1
DNA: TGTGCCAGCAAGTGGGCCAGCTCCTACAATGAGCAGTTCTTC
CDR3: CASKWASSYNEQFF

D: TRBD1
size: NA
length: 15
V: TRBV7-2
J: TRBJ2-1
DNA: TGTGCCAGCAGCTCGGGACAGGGGGCCCACACTGATCGGTTCTTC
CDR3: CASSSGQGAHTDRFF

D: TRBD2
size: many
length: 16
V: TRBV7-8
J: TRBJ2-1
DNA: TGTGCCAGCAGCTTAAGGAGCGGGACTGCCTACAATGAGCAGTTCTTC
CDR3: CASSLRSGTAYNEQFF

D: TRBD1
size: NA
length: 18
V: TRBV7-9
J: TRBJ2-1
DNA: TGTGCCAGCAGCCCGAACCTGAGGGGACAGGGGGCCAACAATGAGCAGTTCTTC
CDR3: CASSPNLRGQGANNEQFF

D: NA
size: few
length: 12
V: TRBV7-2
J: TRBJ2-6
DNA: TGTGCGGAGGCAACCGGGGCCAACGTCCTGACTTTC
CDR3: CAEATGANVLTF

D: NA
size: few
length: 16
V: TRBV7-9
J: TRBJ2-5
DNA: TGTGCCAGCAGCTTACCATCGAACCAGGGGAAAGAGACCCAGTACTTC
CDR3: CASSLPSNQGKETQYF